A selection of T cell receptor beta chains follows, all from one sample in a study of memory B cells and T cells in multiple sclerosis. Their antigens are not known. Using immunoSEQ multiplex PCR, the repertoire was profiled, and TCRdb retains in-frame clones only, with some absent. Found here are tens of thousands of clones, approximately 85% of them singletons; the top ten hold roughly 3%. Sequencing was performed on PBMCs from blood kept in culture. These receptor sequences come from a human donor with multiple sclerosis. CDR3s include the opening cysteine and the closing phenylalanine or tryptophan. D genes are given only for firm matches. Clone size appears in some rows only: once, few, many, or a class for an expanded clone.

v_gene: TRBV5-6; abundance: NA; d_gene: NA; CDR3aa: CASSLGNQPQHF
v_gene: TRBV11-2; abundance: once; d_gene: TRBD2; CDR3aa: CASSLRAGENNEQFF
v_gene: TRBV15; abundance: NA; d_gene: NA; CDR3aa: CATSSGYTEAFF
v_gene: TRBV19; abundance: NA; d_gene: NA; CDR3aa: CASSIFGSEQFF
v_gene: TRBV5-5; abundance: NA; d_gene: NA; CDR3aa: CASSLGGGPYEQYF
v_gene: TRBV9; abundance: NA; d_gene: TRBD2; CDR3aa: CASSPSQRGGRYEQFF
v_gene: TRBV5-4; abundance: NA; d_gene: NA; CDR3aa: CASSLTRGMNTEAFF
v_gene: TRBV5-1; abundance: NA; d_gene: TRBD2; CDR3aa: CASSLVGSGRPYNEQFF
v_gene: TRBV7-2; abundance: NA; d_gene: TRBD2; CDR3aa: CASSRGLAGGPTEQFF
v_gene: TRBV6-1; abundance: NA; d_gene: NA; CDR3aa: CASRAGHISGNTIYF
v_gene: TRBV27; abundance: NA; d_gene: NA; CDR3aa: CASSPAQLQPQHF
v_gene: TRBV2; abundance: NA; d_gene: TRBD2; CDR3aa: CASRRLAGSYEQYF
v_gene: TRBV20-1; abundance: NA; d_gene: NA; CDR3aa: CSARDNYEQYF
v_gene: TRBV10-3; abundance: NA; d_gene: TRBD2; CDR3aa: CAISEGLAGYEQYF
v_gene: TRBV4-1; abundance: few; d_gene: NA; CDR3aa: CASSQGAGPGELFF
v_gene: TRBV6-1; abundance: NA; d_gene: TRBD1; CDR3aa: CASSEGDRVNSPLHF
v_gene: TRBV11-2; abundance: NA; d_gene: TRBD2; CDR3aa: CASSLAGGYNEQFF
v_gene: TRBV6-5; abundance: NA; d_gene: NA; CDR3aa: CASSTGGYEQYF
v_gene: TRBV5-1; abundance: NA; d_gene: NA; CDR3aa: CASSLDGLNTEAFF
v_gene: TRBV6-1; abundance: once; d_gene: NA; CDR3aa: CASSLGEGNSPLHF
v_gene: TRBV5-1; abundance: NA; d_gene: NA; CDR3aa: CASSSDPGNEKLFF
v_gene: TRBV2; abundance: NA; d_gene: TRBD2; CDR3aa: CASVLGVAGESEQYF
v_gene: TRBV6-1; abundance: NA; d_gene: NA; CDR3aa: CASSVEAMNTGELFF
v_gene: TRBV30; abundance: once; d_gene: TRBD2; CDR3aa: CAWSVSSGSSYEQYF
v_gene: TRBV4-1; abundance: once; d_gene: NA; CDR3aa: CASSQGGTSYEQYF
v_gene: TRBV27; abundance: NA; d_gene: NA; CDR3aa: CASSFTGRVGEKLFF
v_gene: TRBV6-6; abundance: once; d_gene: NA; CDR3aa: CASSLLAPSGANVLTF
v_gene: TRBV29-1; abundance: NA; d_gene: NA; CDR3aa: CSAWAGPTSSSGANVLTF
v_gene: TRBV25-1; abundance: NA; d_gene: NA; CDR3aa: CASSDSGWGTNTEAFF
v_gene: TRBV2; abundance: few; d_gene: NA; CDR3aa: CASSASQAGLGNIQYF
v_gene: TRBV30; abundance: NA; d_gene: NA; CDR3aa: CAWSDGGDRPQHF
v_gene: TRBV5-1; abundance: NA; d_gene: NA; CDR3aa: CASSSGPRDTQYF
v_gene: TRBV19; abundance: NA; d_gene: NA; CDR3aa: CASSLGLGPGELFF
v_gene: TRBV6-1; abundance: NA; d_gene: NA; CDR3aa: CASRVGGRSYEQYF
v_gene: TRBV2; abundance: NA; d_gene: NA; CDR3aa: CASTVEGPQDRQYF
v_gene: TRBV9; abundance: NA; d_gene: TRBD1; CDR3aa: CASSVEAGGMNTEAFF
v_gene: TRBV6-1; abundance: few; d_gene: NA; CDR3aa: CASTSVSYGYTF
v_gene: TRBV19; abundance: NA; d_gene: NA; CDR3aa: CASSIRSGEYTF
v_gene: TRBV5-1; abundance: NA; d_gene: TRBD2; CDR3aa: CASSGLATPGEQYF
v_gene: TRBV10-3; abundance: NA; d_gene: NA; CDR3aa: CAISESRTSYSNQPQHF
v_gene: TRBV25-1; abundance: NA; d_gene: TRBD1; CDR3aa: CASSEWGQGEAFF
v_gene: TRBV6-5; abundance: NA; d_gene: NA; CDR3aa: CASSRSSLQETQYF
v_gene: TRBV19; abundance: NA; d_gene: TRBD1; CDR3aa: CASNPGARGSETQYF
v_gene: TRBV2; abundance: NA; d_gene: NA; CDR3aa: CASSEARGRGNTIYF
v_gene: TRBV9; abundance: NA; d_gene: TRBD1; CDR3aa: CASSVGGTGIYEQYF
v_gene: TRBV6-5; abundance: NA; d_gene: TRBD1; CDR3aa: CASSYSDRAGEQYF
v_gene: TRBV6-6; abundance: NA; d_gene: NA; CDR3aa: CASSYSPLPKEQYF
v_gene: TRBV7-3; abundance: NA; d_gene: TRBD2; CDR3aa: CASSLSGSVGETQYF
v_gene: TRBV29-1; abundance: NA; d_gene: NA; CDR3aa: CSAPTGNTIYF
v_gene: TRBV19; abundance: NA; d_gene: TRBD1; CDR3aa: CASTGQRNYGYTF
v_gene: TRBV5-4; abundance: NA; d_gene: NA; CDR3aa: CASSLGVGASTDTQYF
v_gene: TRBV5-1; abundance: NA; d_gene: NA; CDR3aa: CASSMALQRADTQYF
v_gene: TRBV7-9; abundance: NA; d_gene: NA; CDR3aa: CASSLDRNTEAFF